This T cell receptor beta chain was sequenced during a study of CD8 T cells in Susac syndrome. From blood CD8+ and CD4+ T cells, the TCR beta chain was sequenced. While serving as controls, healthy donors were matched for age and sex. TEMRA cells were FACS-enriched, and CD8+ and CD4+ T cells were isolated negatively. Germline V CDR1 and CDR2: MNHEY, SVGEGT. The CDR3 consists of 12 residues. The V and J ends lost 2 bases and 5 bases respectively, with 7 bases between them. RNA in amounts of roughly 0.5 to 1 ug was reverse transcribed with random hexamers. Amplification of TCR beta CDR3 spanned 54 Vbeta and 13 Jbeta via immunoSEQ multiplex PCR. Each CDR3 protein is one row after TCRdb ran MiXCR on the immunoSEQ multiplex PCR reads. Found here are roughly 200,000 distinct CDR3 sequences, approximately 95% of them singletons; the top ten hold around 0.1%.

The chain joins TRBV6-2 or TRBV6-3 to TRBJ2-7; D remains unclear. Input material: CD4+ T cells from PBMCs. The clonotype was recovered from a human donor in good health. CDR3 coding DNA: TGTGCCAGCAGTTACCGAGACGACGAGCAGTACTTC. The encoded protein is CASSYRDDEQYF.